This entry describes one TCR beta chain. Its matching antigen is unknown. This specimen belongs to a study of regulatory T cells in long-lasting Graves disease. Study in general: Newly diagnosed Graves' patients had taken antithyroid drugs under 3 months. Points from the study as a whole: Persistent Graves' patients showed reduced TCR diversity versus newly diagnosed patients.

HTBI primers from iRepertoire and Arm-PCR of CDR3 regions yielded the TCR beta libraries. In TCRdb, the multiplex PCR reads were re-called with MiXCR into one record per CDR3 protein. Of about 350,000 distinct CDR3 sequences in the sample, roughly a sixth were seen once. The time point here: newly diagnosed GD, antithyroid drugs for less than 3 months. Making the TCR library involved RNA that had been extracted from PBMCs. These same records also appear under a second study, on T cells in Graves' hyperthyroidism and ophthalmopathy. That study adds: Diagnoses were made from clinical symptoms, serum measures (thyroxine and TRAb), thyroid ultrasound and orbital computed tomography. RT-PCR in the first round (using the HTBI primer set) targeted the TCR CDR3.

The sequencing used peripheral blood mononuclear cells (PBMCs), collected at new diagnosis, from a patient treated with antithyroid drugs. This sequence was found in a middle-aged man with Graves disease.

The CDR3 loop reads CASRTLSGASYNEQFF. DNA of the CDR3: TGTGCCAGCAGAACCCTGTCGGGGGCTTCCTACAATGAGCAGTTCTTC. The V and J genes are TRBV6-4 and TRBJ2-1, with D perhaps being TRBD1 or TRBD2 (6 bases each). CDR1 is MRHNA and CDR2 is SNTAGT in the germline V gene. There are 16 residues in the CDR3. Trimming shortened V by 6 bases and J by 1 base, and 16 bases separated the two germline ends.